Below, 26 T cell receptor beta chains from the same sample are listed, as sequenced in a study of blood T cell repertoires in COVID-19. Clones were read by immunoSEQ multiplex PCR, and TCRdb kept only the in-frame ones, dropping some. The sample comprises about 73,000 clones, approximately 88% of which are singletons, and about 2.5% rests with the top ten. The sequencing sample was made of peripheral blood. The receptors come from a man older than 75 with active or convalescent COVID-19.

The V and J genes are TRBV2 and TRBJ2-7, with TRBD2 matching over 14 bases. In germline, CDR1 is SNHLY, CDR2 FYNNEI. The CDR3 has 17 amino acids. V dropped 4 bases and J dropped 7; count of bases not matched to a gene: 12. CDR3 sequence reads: CASSVMTSGRAEGEQYF. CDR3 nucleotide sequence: TGTGCCAGCAGTGTAATGACTAGCGGGAGGGCCGAGGGTGAGCAGTACTTC.

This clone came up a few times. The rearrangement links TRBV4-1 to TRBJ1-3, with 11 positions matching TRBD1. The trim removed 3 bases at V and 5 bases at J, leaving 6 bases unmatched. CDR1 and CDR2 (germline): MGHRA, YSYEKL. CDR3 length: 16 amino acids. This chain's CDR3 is CASSQPGTGGRNTIYF. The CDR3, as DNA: TGCGCCAGCAGCCAGCCCGGGACAGGGGGTAGAAACACCATATATTTT.

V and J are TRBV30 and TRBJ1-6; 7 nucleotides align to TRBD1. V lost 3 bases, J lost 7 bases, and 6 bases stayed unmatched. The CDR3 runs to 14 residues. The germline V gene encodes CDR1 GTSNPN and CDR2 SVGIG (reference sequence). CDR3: CAWRPSGQNSPLHF. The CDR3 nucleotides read TGTGCCTGGAGACCCTCGGGACAGAATTCACCCCTCCACTTT.

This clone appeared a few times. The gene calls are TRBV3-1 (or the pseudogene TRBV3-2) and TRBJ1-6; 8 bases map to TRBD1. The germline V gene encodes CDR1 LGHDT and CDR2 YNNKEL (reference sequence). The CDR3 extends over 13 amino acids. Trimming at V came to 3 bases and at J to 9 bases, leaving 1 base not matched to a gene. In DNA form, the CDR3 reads TGTGCCAGCAGCCACGACAGGGGTTCACCCCTCCACTTT. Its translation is CASSHDRGSPLHF.

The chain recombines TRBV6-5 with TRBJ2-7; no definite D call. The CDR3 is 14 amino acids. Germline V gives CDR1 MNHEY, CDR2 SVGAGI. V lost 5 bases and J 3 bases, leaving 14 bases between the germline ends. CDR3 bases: TGTGCCAGCAGTCCAGGAACTCCCCTCTACGAGCAGTACTTC. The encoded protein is CASSPGTPLYEQYF.

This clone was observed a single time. CDR3 protein: CAWSWTGPGIQYF. Written as DNA, the CDR3 is TGTGCCTGGAGTTGGACAGGGCCAGGCATTCAGTACTTC. This rearrangement joins TRBV30 to TRBJ2-4; 8 nucleotides match TRBD1. The germline gives CDR1 GTSNPN, CDR2 SVGIG (reference sequence). This CDR3 has 13 residues. The junction had 6 bases not matched to a gene; V was cut back by 2 bases and J by 9 bases.

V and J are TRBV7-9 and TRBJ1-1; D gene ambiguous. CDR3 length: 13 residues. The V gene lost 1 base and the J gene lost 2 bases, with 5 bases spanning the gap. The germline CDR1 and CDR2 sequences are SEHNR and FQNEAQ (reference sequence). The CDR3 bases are TGTGCCAGCAGCTTAGGGAGTAACACTGAAGCTTTCTTT. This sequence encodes CASSLGSNTEAFF.

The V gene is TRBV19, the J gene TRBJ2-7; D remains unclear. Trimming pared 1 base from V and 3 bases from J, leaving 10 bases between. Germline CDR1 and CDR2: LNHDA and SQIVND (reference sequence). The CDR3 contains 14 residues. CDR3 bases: TGTGCCAGTAGTATAGTTTACAGCCACTACGAGCAGTACTTC. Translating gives CASSIVYSHYEQYF.

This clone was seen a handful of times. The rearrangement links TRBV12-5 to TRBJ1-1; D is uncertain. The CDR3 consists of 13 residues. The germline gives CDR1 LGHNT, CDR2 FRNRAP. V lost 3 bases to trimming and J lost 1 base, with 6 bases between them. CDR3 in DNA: TGTGCTAGTGGTTTCAATCCGAACACTGAAGCTTTCTTT. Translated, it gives CASGFNPNTEAFF.

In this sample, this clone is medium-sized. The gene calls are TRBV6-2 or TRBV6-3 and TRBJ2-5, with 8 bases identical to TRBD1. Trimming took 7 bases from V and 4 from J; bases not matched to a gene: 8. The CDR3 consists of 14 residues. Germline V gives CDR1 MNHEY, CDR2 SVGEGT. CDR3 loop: CASNPTGGGETQYF. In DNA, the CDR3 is TGTGCCAGCAACCCCACAGGGGGTGGAGAGACCCAGTACTTC.

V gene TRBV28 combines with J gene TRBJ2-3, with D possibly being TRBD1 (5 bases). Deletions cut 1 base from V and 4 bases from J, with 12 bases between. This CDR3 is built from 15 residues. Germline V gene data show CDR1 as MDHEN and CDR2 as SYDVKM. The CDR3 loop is CASSLSGPLSDTQYF. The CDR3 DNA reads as TGTGCCAGCAGTTTATCAGGGCCCCTTTCAGATACGCAGTATTTT.

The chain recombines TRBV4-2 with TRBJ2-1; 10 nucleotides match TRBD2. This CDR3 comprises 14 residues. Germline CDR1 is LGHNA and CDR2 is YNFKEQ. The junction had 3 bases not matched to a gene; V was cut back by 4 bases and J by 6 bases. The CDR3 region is CASSLGLASNEQFF. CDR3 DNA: TGTGCCAGCAGCCTGGGACTAGCGTCCAATGAGCAGTTCTTC.

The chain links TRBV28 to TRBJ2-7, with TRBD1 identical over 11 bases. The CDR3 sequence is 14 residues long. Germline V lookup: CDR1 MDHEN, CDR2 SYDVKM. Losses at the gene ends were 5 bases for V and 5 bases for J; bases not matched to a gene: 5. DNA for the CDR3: TGTGCCAGCAGTGGGGGACAGGGGGGTCACGAGCAGTACTTC. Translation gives CASSGGQGGHEQYF.

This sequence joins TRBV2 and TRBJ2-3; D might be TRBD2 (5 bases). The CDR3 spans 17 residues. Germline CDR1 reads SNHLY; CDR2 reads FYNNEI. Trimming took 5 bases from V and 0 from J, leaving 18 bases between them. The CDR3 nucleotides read TGTGCCAGCAGTCAGACCCGGGATGTCCTTAGCACAGATACGCAGTATTTT. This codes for CASSQTRDVLSTDTQYF.

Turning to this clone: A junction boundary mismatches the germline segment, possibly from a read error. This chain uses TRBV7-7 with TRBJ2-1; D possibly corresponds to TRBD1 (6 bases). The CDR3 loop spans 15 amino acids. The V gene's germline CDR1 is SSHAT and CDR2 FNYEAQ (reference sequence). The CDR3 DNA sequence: TGTGCTAGCAGCTTAGACAGGACCGAATACAATGAGCAGTTCTTC. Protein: CASSLDRTEYNEQFF. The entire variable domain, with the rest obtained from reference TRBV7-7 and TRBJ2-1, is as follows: GAGVSQSPRYKVTKRGQDVTLRCDPISSHATLYWYQQALGQGPEFLTYFNYEAQPDKSGLPSDRFSAERPEGSISTLTIQRTEQRDSAMYRCASSLDRTEYNEQFFGPGTRLTVL.

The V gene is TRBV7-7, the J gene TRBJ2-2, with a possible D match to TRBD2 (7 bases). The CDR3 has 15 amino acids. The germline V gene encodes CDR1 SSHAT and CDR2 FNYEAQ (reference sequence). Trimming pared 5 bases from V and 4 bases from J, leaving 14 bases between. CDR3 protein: CASSRGGGGTGELFF. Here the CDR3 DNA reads TGTGCCAGCAGCCGAGGGGGGGGAGGCACCGGGGAGCTGTTTTTT.

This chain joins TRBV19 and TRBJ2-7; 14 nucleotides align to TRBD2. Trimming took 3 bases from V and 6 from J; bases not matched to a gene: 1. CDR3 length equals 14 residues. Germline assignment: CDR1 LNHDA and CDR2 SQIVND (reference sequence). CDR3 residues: CASSIGLAGGEQYF. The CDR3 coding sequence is TGTGCCAGTAGTATCGGACTAGCGGGAGGCGAGCAGTACTTC. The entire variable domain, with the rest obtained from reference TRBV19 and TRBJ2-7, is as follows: DGGITQSPKYLFRKEGQNVTLSCEQNLNHDAMYWYRQDPGQGLRLIYYSQIVNDFQKGDIAEGYSVSREKKESFPLTVTSAQKNPTAFYLCASSIGLAGGEQYFGPGTRLTVT.

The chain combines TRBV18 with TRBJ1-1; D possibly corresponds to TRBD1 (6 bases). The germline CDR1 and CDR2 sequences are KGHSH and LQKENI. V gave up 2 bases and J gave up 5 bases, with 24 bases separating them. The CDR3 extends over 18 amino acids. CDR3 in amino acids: CASSPRNFGGGGTTEAFF. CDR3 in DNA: TGTGCCAGCTCACCAAGGAACTTTGGGGGCGGGGGGACGACTGAAGCTTTCTTT. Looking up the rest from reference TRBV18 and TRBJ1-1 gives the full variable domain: NAGVMQNPRHLVRRRGQEARLRCSPMKGHSHVYWYRQLPEEGLKFMVYLQKENIIDESGMPKERFSAEFPKEGPSILRIQQVVRGDSAAYFCASSPRNFGGGGTTEAFFGQGTRLTVV.

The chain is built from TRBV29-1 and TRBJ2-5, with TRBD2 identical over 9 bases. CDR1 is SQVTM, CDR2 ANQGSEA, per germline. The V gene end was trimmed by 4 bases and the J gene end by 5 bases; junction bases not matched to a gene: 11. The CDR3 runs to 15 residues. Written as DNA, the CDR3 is TGCAGCGTTGGAACCGGCCTAGCGGGATATGAGACCCAGTACTTC. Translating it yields CSVGTGLAGYETQYF.

As DNA, the CDR3 is TGTGCCAGCAGTCGCCTGAAATCTAGCGGGGGGGCCAGAGAGACCCAGTACTTC. Its protein is CASSRLKSSGGARETQYF. The rearrangement uses TRBV3-1 (or the pseudogene TRBV3-2) and TRBJ2-5; 12 positions agree with TRBD2. The CDR3 has 18 amino acids. Trimming removed 6 bases from V and 4 bases from J; junction bases left unmatched: 15. The germline V gene encodes CDR1 LGHDT and CDR2 YNNKEL (reference sequence).

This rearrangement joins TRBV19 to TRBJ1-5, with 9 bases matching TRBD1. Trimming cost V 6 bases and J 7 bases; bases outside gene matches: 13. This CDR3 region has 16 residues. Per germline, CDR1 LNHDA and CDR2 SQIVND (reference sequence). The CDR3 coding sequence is TGTGCCAGTAGAGCCCGGGACAGGGCTCTGGTCCAGCCCCAGCATTTT. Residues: CASRARDRALVQPQHF.

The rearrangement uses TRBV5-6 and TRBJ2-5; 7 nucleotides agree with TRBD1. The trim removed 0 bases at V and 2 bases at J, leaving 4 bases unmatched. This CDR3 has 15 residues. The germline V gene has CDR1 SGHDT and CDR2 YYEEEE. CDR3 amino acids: CASSLARGRQETQYF. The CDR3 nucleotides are TGTGCCAGCAGCTTGGCAAGGGGGCGGCAAGAGACCCAGTACTTC.

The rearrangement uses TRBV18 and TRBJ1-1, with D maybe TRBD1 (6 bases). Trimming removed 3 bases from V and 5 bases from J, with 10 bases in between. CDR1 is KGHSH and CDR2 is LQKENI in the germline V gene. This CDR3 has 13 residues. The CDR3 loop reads CASSPDRWTEAFF. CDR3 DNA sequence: TGTGCCAGCTCACCCGACAGGTGGACTGAAGCTTTCTTT. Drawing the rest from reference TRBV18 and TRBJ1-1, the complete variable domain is NAGVMQNPRHLVRRRGQEARLRCSPMKGHSHVYWYRQLPEEGLKFMVYLQKENIIDESGMPKERFSAEFPKEGPSILRIQQVVRGDSAAYFCASSPDRWTEAFFGQGTRLTVV.

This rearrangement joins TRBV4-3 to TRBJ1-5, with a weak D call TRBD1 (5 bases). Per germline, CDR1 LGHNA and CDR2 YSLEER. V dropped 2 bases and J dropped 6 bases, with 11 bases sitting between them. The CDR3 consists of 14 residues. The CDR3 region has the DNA TGCGCCAGCAGCCAAAATCCAGGGCCTCAGCCCCAGCATTTT. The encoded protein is CASSQNPGPQPQHF.

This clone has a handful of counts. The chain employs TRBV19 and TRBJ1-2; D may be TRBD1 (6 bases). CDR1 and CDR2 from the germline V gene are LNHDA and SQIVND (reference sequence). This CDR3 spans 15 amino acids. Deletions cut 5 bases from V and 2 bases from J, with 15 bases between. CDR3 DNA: TGTGCCAGTAGTCGGACCCTCGGACAGAACTATGGCTACACCTTC. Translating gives CASSRTLGQNYGYTF.

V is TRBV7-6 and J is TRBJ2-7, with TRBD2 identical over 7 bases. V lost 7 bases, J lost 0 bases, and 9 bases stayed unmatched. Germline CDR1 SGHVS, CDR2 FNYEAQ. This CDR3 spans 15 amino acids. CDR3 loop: CASMASGASSYEQYF. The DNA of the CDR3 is TGTGCCAGCATGGCTAGCGGAGCGAGCTCCTACGAGCAGTACTTC.